This record covers a single T cell receptor beta chain. A far larger clone differs by one base, so this is likely a read error. Within the sample, other DNA sequences also encode this same CDR3. Healthy HIV-negative adults with no recent acute infections or vaccinations were recruited as donors. The donors were all Caucasian adults (living in Nashville, Tennessee). Germline CDR1 GTSNPN, CDR2 SVGIG (reference sequence). The CDR3 is made up of 17 amino acids. Sequencing was performed with immunoSEQ multiplex PCR; in TCRdb, only in-frame clones are kept and a portion is missing. Counted here are around 440,000 clones, over 60% occurring once; the ten biggest clones make up 12%. The sample comes from a study of shared clonotypes between healthy human individuals. Study-wide context: Those who served as donors were a couple of women and a few men between the ages of 18 and 49.

The source of this sequence is a woman in her thirties or forties in good health. Some clones in this sample may be carry-over from other donors' samples. This chain links TRBV30 with TRBJ1-4; 7 bases fit TRBD1. The sample consisted of PBMCs. CDR3 sequence reads: CAWSRDRATILSEKLFF. Here the CDR3 DNA reads TGTGCCTGGAGTAGGGACAGAGCGACTATTTTGAGTGAAAAGCTGTTTTTT.